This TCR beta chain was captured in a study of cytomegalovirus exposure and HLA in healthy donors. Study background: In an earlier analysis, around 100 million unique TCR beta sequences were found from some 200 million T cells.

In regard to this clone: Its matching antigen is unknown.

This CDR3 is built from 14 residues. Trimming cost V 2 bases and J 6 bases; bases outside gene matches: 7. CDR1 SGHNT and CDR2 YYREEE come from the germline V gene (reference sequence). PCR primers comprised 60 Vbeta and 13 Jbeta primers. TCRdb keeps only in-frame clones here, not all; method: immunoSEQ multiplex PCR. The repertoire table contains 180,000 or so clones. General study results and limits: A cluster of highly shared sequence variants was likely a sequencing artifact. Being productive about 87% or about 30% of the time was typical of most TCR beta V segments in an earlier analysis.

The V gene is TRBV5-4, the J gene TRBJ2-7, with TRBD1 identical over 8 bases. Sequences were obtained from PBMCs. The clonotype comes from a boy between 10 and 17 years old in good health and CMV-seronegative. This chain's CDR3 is CASSFGQGDGEQYF. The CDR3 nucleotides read TGTGCCAGCAGCTTCGGACAGGGTGACGGCGAGCAGTACTTC.